The subject of this entry is one TCR beta chain. Its antigen remains unidentified. The data stem from a study of identical twins. Study-wide results and limits: Memory repertoires showed no such pattern, whereas abundant cord blood beta clonotypes carried fewer insertions. Models predicted too little out-of-frame TCR alpha sharing in monozygotic twins. The study found excess low generation probability among twin-shared out-of-frame alpha sequences. Excess sharing by twins proved weaker in beta out-of-frame sequences.

There are 12 residues in the CDR3. Germline CDR1 reads MNHEY; CDR2 reads SVGAGI. V was shortened by 1 base and J by 11 bases, with 11 bases between the two germline ends. One entry per CDR3 protein, called by TCRdb with MiXCR from the 5' RACE reads. Of more than 250,000 distinct CDR3 sequences in the sample, less than 9% were seen once. These data were also reused for a study on yellow fever vaccine responses in identical twins.

The sequence came from a woman aged 18-30 years in good health. The specimen sequenced was memory (CD45RO+) T cells sorted from blood. The chain couples TRBV6-5 to TRBJ1-1; possible D gene TRBD1, 5 bases. CDR3 nucleotides: TGTGCCAGCAGTTACTTGCAGGGCAAGGCTTTCTTT. Its protein product is CASSYLQGKAFF.